This T cell receptor beta chain was obtained from a study of cytomegalovirus exposure and HLA in healthy donors. The study ran its PCR with 60 Vbeta and 13 Jbeta primers. Clones were sequenced by immunoSEQ multiplex PCR, and TCRdb holds only the in-frame ones, with some missing. The sample includes 40,000 to 45,000 clones, roughly 90% of them seen just once. The germline V gene encodes CDR1 SGHTA and CDR2 FQGTGA. V gave up 5 bases and J gave up 4 bases, with 9 bases separating them. The CDR3 is 13 residues long. With respect to this clone: What it recognizes is unknown.

The study's findings and limits: Within the data, a cluster of highly shared sequence variants was likely a sequencing artifact. TCR beta chains associated with HLA were, in a later analysis, more clonally expanded than equally common others. In a later analysis, HLA-C alleles had the fewest associated TCRs, DRB1 alleles the most. Evidence from a later analysis indicated that most CMV-associated TCR beta chains looked HLA-restricted.

This sequence joins TRBV7-3 and TRBJ2-1; a weak D match, TRBD1 (6 bases). The sample consisted of PBMCs. The sequence derives from a woman between 35 and 50 years old in good health and CMV-seropositive. DNA for the CDR3: TGTGCCAGCAGCCCCGGGACATACAATGAGCAGTTCTTC. This encodes CASSPGTYNEQFF.